One and the same sample provided the 4 T cell receptor beta chains below, sequenced in a study of T-cell reconstitution after alpha-beta-depleted transplantation in children. The library targeted TCRbeta and was prepared with unique molecular identifiers. Using its own MiXCR run on the PCR reads, TCRdb lists one record per CDR3 protein. The sample consists of 200,000 to 300,000 distinct CDR3 sequences, 20% to 30% of them appearing once. The sample in question was PBMCs, mostly from graft donor cells, obtained 360 days after TCRalphabeta/CD19-depleted stem cell transplant. Receptors were obtained from a female patient aged 2-10 years who had a stem cell transplant for congenital amegakaryocytic thrombocytopenia, so the T cells may come from the graft donor.

This clonotype was detected a few times. The rearrangement uses TRBV4-1 and TRBJ1-3, with 9 nucleotides matching TRBD1. Germline V gene data show CDR1 as MGHRA and CDR2 as YSYEKL. The CDR3 consists of 15 residues. V shed 4 bases and J 4 bases; nucleotides not matched to a gene: 5. The DNA of the CDR3 is TGCGCCAGCAGCCGCCAACAGGGGGCCGGAAACACCATATATTTT. Translation: CASSRQQGAGNTIYF.

The chain has TRBV14 and TRBJ2-7; D perhaps matches TRBD1 (5 bases). The ends were cut back, 3 bases at V and 5 bases at J, with 11 bases in the middle. The germline V gene encodes CDR1 SGHDN and CDR2 FVKESK. The CDR3 totals 13 residues. The CDR3 region is CASSQVLGDEQYF. The CDR3 DNA is TGTGCCAGCAGCCAGGTTCTAGGGGACGAGCAGTACTTC.

This clonotype appeared a single time. The rearrangement joins TRBV20-1 to TRBJ2-7; possibly TRBD1 or TRBD2 for D (5 bases each). The CDR3 spans 16 residues. The ends were cut back, 6 bases at V and 5 bases at J, with 26 bases in the middle. Germline lookup yields CDR1 DFQATT and CDR2 SNEGSKA (reference sequence). DNA for the CDR3: TGCAGTGCCTCGGATCCGGGACGGAGGCCTTCCGACGAGCAGTACTTC. Protein product: CSASDPGRRPSDEQYF.

The genes are TRBV20-1 and TRBJ2-3; TRBD2 matches at 14 bases. J lost 0 bases, V lost 1 base, and 9 bases had no gene match. CDR1 and CDR2 (germline): DFQATT, SNEGSKA (reference sequence). The CDR3 spans 19 residues. DNA of the CDR3: TGCAGTGCTAGAGTAGGACTAGCGGGAGGATTCAAAAGCACAGATACGCAGTATTTT. This codes for CSARVGLAGGFKSTDTQYF.